This entry lists 6 T cell receptor beta chains sequenced from one sample in a study of blood T cell repertoires in COVID-19. Assay used: immunoSEQ multiplex PCR; TCRdb lists only in-frame clones, some missing. The repertoire has tens of thousands of clones, nearly 90% of them found once; the top ten carry less than 30%. The sequenced sample consisted of peripheral blood. The receptor source for this set is a man aged 55 to 70 with active or convalescent COVID-19.

The chain employs TRBV5-1 and TRBJ2-7; 8 nucleotides align to TRBD2. The germline V gene has CDR1 SGHRS and CDR2 YFSETQ. V dropped 2 bases and J dropped 1; count of bases not matched to a gene: 2. The CDR3 is 14 amino acids. The CDR3 loop reads CASSFVAGSYEQYF. For the CDR3, the DNA is TGCGCCAGCAGCTTTGTAGCGGGGTCCTACGAGCAGTACTTC.

The chain recombines TRBV5-4 with TRBJ2-1, with 10 bases fitting TRBD2. The CDR3 length is 15 residues. Germline CDR1 and CDR2: SGHNT and YYREEE (reference sequence). Trimming cost V 0 bases and J 8 bases; bases outside gene matches: 5. As DNA, the CDR3 is TGTGCCAGCAGCTTGGGGACTAGCGGCCAGGATGAGCAGTTCTTC. This translates into CASSLGTSGQDEQFF.

The chain links TRBV7-8 to TRBJ2-7; TRBD2 matches at 10 bases. The trim removed 5 bases at V and 5 bases at J, leaving 18 bases unmatched. CDR1 is SGHVS, CDR2 FQNEAQ, per germline. CDR3 length equals 18 residues. This CDR3 reads CASSLRLAGAGGSDEQYF. In DNA, the CDR3 is TGTGCCAGCAGCCTTAGACTAGCGGGCGCCGGGGGAAGTGACGAGCAGTACTTC.

This chain's CDR3 is CASSYSSGFYTDTQYF. Written as DNA, the CDR3 is TGTGCCAGCAGTTACTCGTCAGGGTTCTACACAGATACGCAGTATTTT. The V call is TRBV6-5, the J call TRBJ2-3; tentative D call: TRBD1 (5 bases). V lost 0 bases to trimming and J lost 2 bases, with 12 bases between them. CDR3 length equals 16 residues. Germline V gene lookup returns CDR1 MNHEY and CDR2 SVGAGI.

The CDR3 nucleotides read TGTGCCAGCAGCGTCGCGGGCGGGGGTGAAGCTTTCTTT. Its protein product is CASSVAGGGEAFF. The V and J genes are TRBV9 and TRBJ1-1; D might be TRBD1 (5 bases). The CDR3 sequence is 13 residues long. V lost 2 bases to trimming and J lost 7 bases, with 12 bases between them. Germline values: CDR1 SGDLS, CDR2 YYNGEE.

The chain employs TRBV28 and TRBJ1-1; D is uncertain. Germline V gene lookup returns CDR1 MDHEN and CDR2 SYDVKM. This CDR3 comprises 16 residues. Trimming took off 2 bases at V and 4 bases at J, with 17 bases between the two ends. The CDR3 region is CASSLVSRRLGTEAFF. In DNA form, the CDR3 reads TGTGCCAGCAGTTTAGTGTCGAGGAGGCTAGGCACTGAAGCTTTCTTT.